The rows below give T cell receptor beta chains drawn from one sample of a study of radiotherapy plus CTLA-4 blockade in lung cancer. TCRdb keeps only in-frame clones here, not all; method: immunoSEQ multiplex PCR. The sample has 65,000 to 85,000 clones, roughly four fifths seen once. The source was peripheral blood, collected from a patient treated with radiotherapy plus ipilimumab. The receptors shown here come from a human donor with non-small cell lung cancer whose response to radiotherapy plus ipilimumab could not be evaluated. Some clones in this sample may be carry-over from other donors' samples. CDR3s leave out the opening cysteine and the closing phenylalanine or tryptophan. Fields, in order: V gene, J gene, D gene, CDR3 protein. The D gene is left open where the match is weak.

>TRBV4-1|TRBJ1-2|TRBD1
ASSQDAGTGRVYYGYT
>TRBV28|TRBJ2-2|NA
ASSLLAANTGELF
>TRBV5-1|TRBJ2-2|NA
ASTRGFANTGELF
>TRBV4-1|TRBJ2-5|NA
ASSHSPGQIQETQY
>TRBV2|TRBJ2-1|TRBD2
ASSERGAWNEQF
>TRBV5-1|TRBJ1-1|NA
ASSFRMGGDTEAF
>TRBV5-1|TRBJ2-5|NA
TSSFAGGETQY
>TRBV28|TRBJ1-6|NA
ASYTGPDNSPLH
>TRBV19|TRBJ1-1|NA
ASSISGYTEAF
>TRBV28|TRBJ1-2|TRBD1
ASSFLGTGPSRDYGYT
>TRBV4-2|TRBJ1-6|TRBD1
ASSQDWQGASPLH
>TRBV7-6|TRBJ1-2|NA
ASSSDSGHGYT
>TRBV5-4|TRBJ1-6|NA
ASSLGGRGSYNSPLH
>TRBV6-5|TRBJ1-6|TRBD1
ASRQGSNSPLH
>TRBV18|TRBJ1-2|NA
ASSPPPTANYGYT
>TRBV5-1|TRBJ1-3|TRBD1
ASSRQGGGNTIY
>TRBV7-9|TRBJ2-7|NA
ASRAETGLPYEQY
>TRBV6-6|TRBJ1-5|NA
ASSWLGEGNQPQH
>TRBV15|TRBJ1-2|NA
ATSRDPLTGSGGYT
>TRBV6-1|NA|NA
ASRPMGGLGDEQY
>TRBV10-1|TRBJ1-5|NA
ARVLQAPQH
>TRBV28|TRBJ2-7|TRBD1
ASSFGRGQTYEQY
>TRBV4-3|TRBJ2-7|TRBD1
ASSQDGRQGYEQY
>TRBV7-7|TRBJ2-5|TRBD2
ASSPQGLNQETQY
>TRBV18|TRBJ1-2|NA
ASSPGGDYGYT
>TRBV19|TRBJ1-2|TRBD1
ASSRTGRIEGYT
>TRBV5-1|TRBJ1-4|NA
ASSPGQRHEKLF
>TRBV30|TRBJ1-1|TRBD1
AWSDVSGGRTEAF
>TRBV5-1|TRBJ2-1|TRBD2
ASSRSGTTDEQF
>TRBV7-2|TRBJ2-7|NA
ASSLDGGGNYEQY
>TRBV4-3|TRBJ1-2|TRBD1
ASSQDPGQDNYGYT
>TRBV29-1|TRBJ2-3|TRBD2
SVEDWASGGMDTQY
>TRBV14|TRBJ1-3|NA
ASSPLGPGNTIY
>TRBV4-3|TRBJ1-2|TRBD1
ASSQETGLDYGYT
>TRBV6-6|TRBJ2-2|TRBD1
ASTNGQGLNTGELF
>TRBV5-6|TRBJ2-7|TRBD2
ASSLPGGWYEQY
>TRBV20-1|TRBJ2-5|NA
SAPRVETQY
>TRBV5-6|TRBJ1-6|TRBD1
ASSWGQGPNSPLH
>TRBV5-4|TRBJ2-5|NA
ASNSDEGEQTQY
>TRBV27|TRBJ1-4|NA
ASSPNRVTNEKLF